Listed here are 30 T cell receptor beta chains from one sample, sequenced in a study of blood T cell repertoires in COVID-19. TCRdb's copy holds only in-frame clones and misses some; the assay was immunoSEQ multiplex PCR. The sample contains some 260,000 clones, approximately 85% of which appear only once. Sequencing was performed on peripheral blood. The receptors derive from a woman in her 30s with acute or convalescent COVID-19.

The V and J genes are TRBV24-1 and TRBJ1-1, with TRBD1 identical over 8 bases. Germline V gene sequence: CDR1 KGHDR, CDR2 SFDVKD. The CDR3 runs 15 residues. V lost 9 bases, J lost 8 bases, and 16 bases stayed unmatched. CDR3 coding DNA: TGTGCCACCGTGGGACCTGACAGGGGTTATCGAGAAGCTTTCTTT. Its protein product is CATVGPDRGYREAFF.

This clone occurred once. The rearrangement joins TRBV5-6 to TRBJ2-7; tentatively, D is TRBD1 (5 bases). The CDR3 extends over 13 amino acids. Between the trimmed V and J ends, which lost 0 bases and 12 bases, there was a span of 16 bases. Per the germline V gene, CDR1 is SGHDT and CDR2 is YYEEEE. As DNA, the CDR3 is TGTGCCAGCAGCTTGGCCGACTCAGGGTACCCGTACTTC. It translates to CASSLADSGYPYF. Drawing the rest from reference TRBV5-6 and TRBJ2-7, the complete variable domain is DAGVTQSPTHLIKTRGQQVTLRCSPKSGHDTVSWYQQALGQGPQFIFQYYEEEERQRGNFPDRFSGHQFPNYSSELNVNALLLGDSALYLCASSLADSGYPYFGPGTRLTVT.

This CDR3 reads CASSPRGYGYTF. Written as DNA, the CDR3 is TGCGCCAGCAGTCCCAGGGGCTATGGCTACACCTTC. The gene calls are TRBV5-1 and TRBJ1-2; D might be TRBD1 (6 bases). The CDR3 totals 12 residues. Germline loops: CDR1 SGHRS, CDR2 YFSETQ. With 5 bases removed from V and 4 bases from J, the gap between germline ends came to 9 bases.

This chain joins TRBV7-3 and TRBJ2-2; D might be TRBD1 (5 bases). Germline lookup yields CDR1 SGHTA and CDR2 FQGTGA. The V and J ends lost 2 bases and 7 bases respectively, with 11 bases between them. The CDR3 runs to 14 residues. CDR3 in DNA: TGTGCCAGCAGCTTATTGGACCAGGGCGGGGAGCTGTTTTTT. It yields the protein CASSLLDQGGELFF.

This clone was found once. V and J are TRBV20-1 and TRBJ2-1; perhaps TRBD2 as D (6 bases). The CDR3 is made up of 15 amino acids. V shed 3 bases and J shed 5 bases, with 17 bases lying between them. CDR1 is DFQATT, CDR2 SNEGSKA, per germline (reference sequence). CDR3 sequence (DNA): TGCAGTGCTAGTATCCGCAACCCGGGAGACAATGAGCAGTTCTTC. Translated: CSASIRNPGDNEQFF.

In this sample, this clone turned up once. V is TRBV19 and J is TRBJ1-6; D is perhaps TRBD1 (5 bases). Germline V gene lookup returns CDR1 LNHDA and CDR2 SQIVND (reference sequence). This CDR3 is 15 amino acids long. Trimming took off 3 bases at V and 8 bases at J, with 14 bases between the two ends. CDR3 in amino acids: CASSIEPGRYSPLHF. As DNA, the CDR3 is TGTGCCAGTAGTATTGAGCCAGGGCGGTATTCACCCCTCCACTTT.

The J gene is TRBJ2-1, the V gene TRBV19, with D possibly being TRBD2 (6 bases). Germline assignment: CDR1 LNHDA and CDR2 SQIVND (reference sequence). This CDR3 has 15 residues. V lost 5 bases and J lost 5, with 16 bases in between. The CDR3 loop is CASSQEGGRNNEQFF. CDR3 sequence (DNA): TGTGCCAGTAGTCAGGAGGGAGGACGGAACAATGAGCAGTTCTTC.

V gene TRBV4-3 combines with J gene TRBJ2-7, with 14 bases aligning to TRBD2. The CDR3 extends over 17 amino acids. Losses at the gene ends were 1 base for V and 2 bases for J; bases not matched to a gene: 4. Looked up from germline, CDR1 is LGHNA and CDR2 is YSLEER. The CDR3 nucleotides read TGCGCCAGCAGCCAAGGACTAGCGGGAGGGGGGGCCTACGAGCAGTACTTC. This sequence encodes CASSQGLAGGGAYEQYF.

This clone was observed once. The J gene is TRBJ1-1, the V gene TRBV5-6; 7 positions agree with TRBD1. The V gene end was trimmed by 0 bases and the J gene end by 2 bases; junction bases not matched to a gene: 10. CDR3 length: 17 residues. Germline CDR1 reads SGHDT; CDR2 reads YYEEEE. CDR3 sequence reads: CASSLDRGRKVNTEAFF. CDR3 nucleotides: TGTGCCAGCAGCTTGGATAGGGGGCGTAAGGTTAACACTGAAGCTTTCTTT.

V gene TRBV29-1 combines with J gene TRBJ1-2, with 7 bases aligning to TRBD1. The CDR3 totals 16 residues. V shed 5 bases and J 4 bases; nucleotides not matched to a gene: 16. The germline gives CDR1 SQVTM, CDR2 ANQGSEA. The CDR3 sequence: CSVQGGPGASPYGYTF. The CDR3 DNA reads TGCAGCGTTCAGGGGGGACCGGGGGCCTCCCCCTATGGCTACACCTTC.

V and J are TRBV9 and TRBJ2-3; 8 nucleotides align to TRBD2. Germline CDR1 and CDR2: SGDLS and YYNGEE. The trim removed 2 bases at V and 5 bases at J, leaving 7 bases unmatched. This CDR3 comprises 15 residues. The CDR3 nucleotides read TGTGCCAGCAGCGTCTTTGCGGGAGGCAGAGATACGCAGTATTTT. It encodes CASSVFAGGRDTQYF.

The chain recombines TRBV7-9 with TRBJ1-2; weak D call: TRBD1 (6 bases). This CDR3 contains 13 residues. Germline CDR1 is SEHNR and CDR2 is FQNEAQ (reference sequence). Between the trimmed V and J ends, which lost 3 bases and 2 bases, there was a span of 7 bases. This CDR3 is CASSFQGNYGYTF. DNA of the CDR3: TGTGCCAGCAGCTTCCAGGGGAACTATGGCTACACCTTC.

V and J are TRBV19 and TRBJ1-1; 7 bases agree with TRBD1. This CDR3 has 13 residues. Trimming removed 8 bases from V and 4 bases from J; junction bases left unmatched: 7. Germline V lookup: CDR1 LNHDA, CDR2 SQIVND (reference sequence). CDR3: CASEEGASTEAFF. CDR3 bases: TGTGCCAGTGAAGAGGGGGCGAGCACTGAAGCTTTCTTT.

The chain carries TRBV29-1 and TRBJ1-1; a possible D gene is TRBD1 (6 bases). The CDR3 is 11 residues long. CDR1 and CDR2 from the germline V gene are SQVTM and ANQGSEA. With 7 bases removed from V and 5 bases from J, the gap between germline ends came to 11 bases. The chain's CDR3 is CSGQQGTEAFF. CDR3 in DNA: TGCAGCGGGCAACAGGGAACTGAAGCTTTCTTT.

The chain joins TRBV18 to TRBJ2-1; D perhaps matches TRBD2 (6 bases). Germline CDR1 is KGHSH and CDR2 is LQKENI. The V end lost 3 bases, the J end lost 2 bases, and 11 bases lay between the germline ends. The CDR3 extends over 15 amino acids. DNA of the CDR3: TGTGCCAGCTCACCGGGAATAGCGGCCTACAATGAGCAGTTCTTC. This encodes CASSPGIAAYNEQFF.

The chain carries TRBV30 and TRBJ1-6; 11 nucleotides match TRBD1. The CDR3 covers 17 residues. Losses at the gene ends were 0 bases for V and 6 bases for J; bases not matched to a gene: 7. Per the germline V gene, CDR1 is GTSNPN and CDR2 is SVGIG (reference sequence). The CDR3 reads CAWSVWGTGGINSPLHF. DNA of the CDR3: TGTGCCTGGAGTGTATGGGGGACAGGGGGGATTAATTCACCCCTCCACTTT.

The chain joins TRBV30 to TRBJ2-5; D is unclear. CDR1 and CDR2 (germline): GTSNPN, SVGIG (reference sequence). V was pared by 0 bases and J by 2 bases, with 4 bases between. This CDR3 comprises 12 residues. The CDR3 sequence: CAWSVQQETQYF. Written as DNA, the CDR3 is TGTGCCTGGAGTGTTCAACAAGAGACCCAGTACTTC.

The chain uses TRBV5-6 and TRBJ1-1; D is ambiguous. CDR3 length: 14 residues. V was pared by 3 bases and J by 1 base, with 10 bases between. Germline V CDR1 and CDR2: SGHDT, YYEEEE. The CDR3, as DNA: TGTGCCAGCAGCTCCAGGACTCCGAACACTGAAGCTTTCTTT. Protein sequence: CASSSRTPNTEAFF.

J is TRBJ2-7 and V is TRBV29-1; TRBD2 agrees at 11 bases. CDR3 length: 13 amino acids. Germline V gives CDR1 SQVTM, CDR2 ANQGSEA. The V and J ends lost 7 bases and 2 bases, in that order; junction bases with no gene match: 4. CDR3: CSATSGVTYEQYF. As DNA, the CDR3 is TGCAGCGCGACTAGCGGGGTAACCTACGAGCAGTACTTC.

This clone was observed a single time. V and J are TRBV5-4 and TRBJ2-7, with D possibly TRBD1 on 8 matching bases. The CDR3 consists of 18 residues. Trimming pared 5 bases from V and 6 bases from J, leaving 30 bases between. Germline V gene sequence: CDR1 SGHNT, CDR2 YYREEE (reference sequence). The CDR3 DNA reads as TGTGCCAGCAGTCTTGGGGGGGCAGGGGGCCCTCTACTACGCGAGCAGTACTTC. This encodes CASSLGGAGGPLLREQYF.

CDR3 coding DNA: TGTGCCAGCAGCTTGGGGTCCGGGGTCATGAACACTGAAGCTTTCTTT. It translates to CASSLGSGVMNTEAFF. The V and J genes are TRBV5-4 and TRBJ1-1; D ambiguous. The V end lost 0 bases, the J end lost 0 bases, and 12 bases lay between the germline ends. CDR3 length: 16 amino acids. CDR1 and CDR2 from the germline V gene are SGHNT and YYREEE (reference sequence).

This chain connects TRBV3-1 (or the pseudogene TRBV3-2) to TRBJ1-1; no clear D. This CDR3 has 14 amino acids. Trimming removed 1 base at V and 1 base at J, with 7 bases between. Per the germline V gene, CDR1 is LGHDT and CDR2 is YNNKEL (reference sequence). CDR3 loop: CASSQVLANTEAFF. The CDR3 DNA follows: TGTGCCAGCAGCCAAGTTTTAGCGAACACTGAAGCTTTCTTT.

The gene calls are TRBV2 and TRBJ1-5; possible D gene TRBD1, 6 bases. The CDR3 consists of 16 residues. The V gene lost 8 bases and the J gene lost 4 bases, with 21 bases spanning the gap. Germline loops: CDR1 SNHLY, CDR2 FYNNEI. The CDR3 loop reads CASVKDQGTPNQPQHF. The CDR3 coding sequence is TGTGCCAGCGTTAAGGACCAGGGGACCCCTAATCAGCCCCAGCATTTT. The variable domain in full, completed from reference TRBV2 and TRBJ1-5, reads EPEVTQTPSHQVTQMGQEVILRCVPISNHLYFYWYRQILGQKVEFLVSFYNNEISEKSEIFDDQFSVERPDGSNFTLKIRSTKLEDSAMYFCASVKDQGTPNQPQHFGDGTRLSIL.

The CDR3 protein is CASSLKQGSNQPQHF. The CDR3 bases are TGTGCCAGCAGTTTAAAACAGGGGAGCAATCAGCCCCAGCATTTT. The rearrangement joins TRBV27 to TRBJ1-5; 7 nucleotides agree with TRBD1. Germline V gene lookup returns CDR1 MNHEY and CDR2 SMNVEV (reference sequence). There are 15 residues in the CDR3. V lost 2 bases, J lost 1 base, and 2 bases stayed unmatched.

This chain connects TRBV3-1 (or the pseudogene TRBV3-2) to TRBJ1-3; D gene unclear. The CDR3 sequence is 13 residues long. Germline V lookup: CDR1 LGHDT, CDR2 YNNKEL (reference sequence). V shed 4 bases and J shed 4 bases, with 8 bases lying between them. The CDR3 sequence: CASSLHRGNTIYF. CDR3 nucleotides: TGTGCCAGCAGCCTCCACCGGGGAAACACCATATATTTT.

In its sample, this clone was seen a few times. The rearrangement uses TRBV11-3 and TRBJ2-7; unclear D gene. This CDR3 is 14 amino acids long. CDR1 SGHNT and CDR2 YENEEA come from the germline V gene. V dropped 0 bases and J dropped 5 bases, with 11 bases sitting between them. In DNA form, the CDR3 reads TGTGCCAGCAGCTTAGAGTGGGCGTCGGACGAGCAGTACTTC. It is translated as CASSLEWASDEQYF.

This rearrangement joins TRBV6-5 to TRBJ2-2; D might be TRBD2 (6 bases). The CDR3 covers 16 residues. Germline V gene lookup returns CDR1 MNHEY and CDR2 SVGAGI. With 2 bases removed from V and 1 base from J, the gap between germline ends came to 11 bases. In nucleotides, the CDR3 is TGTGCCAGCAGTTACGGGGGGAGTCGGAACACCGGGGAGCTGTTTTTT. This codes for CASSYGGSRNTGELFF.

The rearrangement links TRBV19 to TRBJ1-5, with 9 bases lining up with TRBD1. V shed 6 bases and J 1 base; nucleotides not matched to a gene: 7. CDR1 is LNHDA and CDR2 is SQIVND in the germline V gene (reference sequence). The CDR3 is 16 amino acids. Here the CDR3 DNA reads TGTGCCAGTAGAACAACCGGGACAGGGAGCAATCAGCCCCAGCATTTT. Protein: CASRTTGTGSNQPQHF.

The chain carries TRBV11-2 and TRBJ2-7; D is unresolved. Germline CDR1 is SGHAT and CDR2 is FQNNGV. The ends were cut back, 4 bases at V and 2 bases at J, with 3 bases in the middle. The CDR3 covers 11 residues. The CDR3 DNA is TGTGCCAGCAGCTCCGCCTACGAGCAGTACTTC. Protein sequence: CASSSAYEQYF.

The rearrangement links TRBV6-5 to TRBJ1-5; D possibly corresponds to TRBD1 (5 bases). The ends were cut back, 4 bases at V and 2 bases at J, with 6 bases in the middle. Germline loops: CDR1 MNHEY, CDR2 SVGAGI. The CDR3 runs 13 residues. The CDR3 here is CASSSRGNQPQHF. CDR3 coding DNA: TGTGCCAGCAGTTCCAGGGGCAATCAGCCCCAGCATTTT.